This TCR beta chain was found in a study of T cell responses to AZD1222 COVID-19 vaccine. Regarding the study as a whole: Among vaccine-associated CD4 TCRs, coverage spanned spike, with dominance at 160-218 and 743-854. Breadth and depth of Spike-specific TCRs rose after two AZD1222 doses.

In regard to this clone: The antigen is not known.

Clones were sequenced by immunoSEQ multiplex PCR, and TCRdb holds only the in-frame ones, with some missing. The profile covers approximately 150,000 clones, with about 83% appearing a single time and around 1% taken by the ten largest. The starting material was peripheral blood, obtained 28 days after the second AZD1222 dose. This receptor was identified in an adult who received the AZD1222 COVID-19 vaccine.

CDR3 nucleotide sequence: TGTGCCAGCCCTGCTGGATCTACGAACACCGGGGAGCTGTTTTTT. This codes for CASPAGSTNTGELFF. V usage is TRBV6-5 and J usage is TRBJ2-2; D unresolved. The germline V gene has CDR1 MNHEY and CDR2 SVGAGI. The CDR3 has 15 amino acids. Trimming cost V 8 bases and J 0 bases, with 13 bases left between them.